This T cell receptor (beta chain) was found in a study of cytomegalovirus exposure and HLA in healthy donors. About the research overall: Around 77% of around 390 genotyped donors fell in the Caucasian-associated ancestry cluster. Whole-study results and caveats: Association of a missense DCLRE1C variant with TCR beta V- and J-gene trimming was reported in a later analysis. Later analysis placed DRB1 highest and HLA-C lowest in TCR association rates, which differed by HLA locus. The study put 150 to 200 TCR beta chains on its list as cytomegalovirus-associated.

This PCR relied on a set of 60 Vbeta primers and 13 Jbeta primers. Sequencing was performed with immunoSEQ multiplex PCR; in TCRdb, only in-frame clones are kept and a portion is missing. The sample contains approximately 240,000 clones, 82% of which appear only once. Note on this clone: The target antigen is unknown.

Input material: PBMCs. This receptor was obtained from a woman aged 35 to 49 in good health and CMV-seropositive.

CDR3 protein: CASSQDGIMRAQHF. The DNA for the CDR3 is TGTGCCAGCAGTCAGGACGGAATCATGAGGGCCCAGCATTTT. This chain connects TRBV6-5 to TRBJ1-5, with no clear D. From germline, CDR1 is MNHEY and CDR2 SVGAGI. This CDR3 contains 14 residues. The ends were cut back, 5 bases at V and 11 bases at J, with 19 bases in the middle.